This TCR beta chain was observed in a study of CD8+ T cells in alopecia areata. Extracted RNA was reverse transcribed, and the resulting cDNA served as sequencing template. The method was immunoSEQ multiplex PCR; TCRdb's version includes in-frame clones alone and lacks a portion of them. This table has approximately 98,000 clones, approximately 59% appearing once. CDR3 size: 11 residues. CDR1 and CDR2 from the germline V gene are GTSNPN and SVGIG (reference sequence). Trimming pared 5 bases from V and 3 bases from J, leaving 6 bases between. Input material: CD8+ T cells sorted from blood. The clonotype originates from a human donor in good health. The chain joins TRBV30 to TRBJ2-3; the D is unclear. The CDR3 nucleotides read TGTGCCTGGGGTGGGACAGATACGCAGTATTTT. This sequence encodes CAWGGTDTQYF.